This TCR beta chain was sequenced for a study of T cell changes during pregnancy in multiple sclerosis (dated by TCRdb to between 2018 and 2021). Broadly, across the study: In women with multiple sclerosis, the researchers looked at how the T cell repertoire shifted as pregnancy progressed.

Libraries were made using the immunoSEQ multiplex PCR assay. Sourced from immuneACCESS, this table was stored by TCRdb with only in-frame sequences that have V and J called. A share of the clones is absent; for the studies checked, an unresolved V gene accounts for under half, and the remainder has no known explanation. The sample yields more than 55,000 clones; approximately 90% were counted once. The top ten constitute 0.38% of the sample. V is pruned by 4 bases and J by 0 bases, leaving 4 bases of the junction without a gene match. The cysteine opens and the phenylalanine closes a CDR3 of 16 amino acids. The entry retains the CDR3 DNA only, 48 bases that are in frame from base 1. According to the germline V gene (reference sequence), CDR1 reads SGHNT and CDR2 reads YYREEE. A word on this clone: Its recognized antigen is unknown. Base quality data are lacking; no much larger clone is found one base away.

The sequence was collected from a female donor with multiple sclerosis, enrolled in a pregnancy study. Recombination joined TRBV5-4 with TRBJ2-7, with 13 junctional bases fitting TRBD2. The material sequenced was CD4+ T cells from peripheral blood mononuclear cells, taken in the third trimester of pregnancy. This receptor carries the CDR3 CASSPGTSGTSYEQYF. The nucleotide sequence is TGTGCCAGCAGCCCAGGGACTAGCGGGACCTCCTACGAGCAGTACTTC.